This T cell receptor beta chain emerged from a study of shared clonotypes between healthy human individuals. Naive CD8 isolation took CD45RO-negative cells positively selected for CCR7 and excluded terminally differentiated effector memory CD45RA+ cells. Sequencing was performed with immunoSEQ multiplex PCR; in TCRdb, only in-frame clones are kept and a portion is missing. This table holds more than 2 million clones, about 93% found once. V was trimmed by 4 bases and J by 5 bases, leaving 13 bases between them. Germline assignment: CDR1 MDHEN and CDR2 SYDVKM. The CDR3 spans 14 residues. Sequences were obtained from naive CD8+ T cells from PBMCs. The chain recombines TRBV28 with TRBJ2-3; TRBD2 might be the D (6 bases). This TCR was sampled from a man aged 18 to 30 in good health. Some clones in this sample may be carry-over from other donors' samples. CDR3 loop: CASSWRGRKDTQYF. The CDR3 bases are TGTGCCAGCAGTTGGCGGGGACGTAAAGATACGCAGTATTTT. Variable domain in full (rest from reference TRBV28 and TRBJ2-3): DVKVTQSSRYLVKRTGEKVFLECVQDMDHENMFWYRQDPGLGLRLIYFSYDVKMKEKGDIPEGYSVSREKKERFSLILESASTNQTSMYLCASSWRGRKDTQYFGPGTRLTVL.